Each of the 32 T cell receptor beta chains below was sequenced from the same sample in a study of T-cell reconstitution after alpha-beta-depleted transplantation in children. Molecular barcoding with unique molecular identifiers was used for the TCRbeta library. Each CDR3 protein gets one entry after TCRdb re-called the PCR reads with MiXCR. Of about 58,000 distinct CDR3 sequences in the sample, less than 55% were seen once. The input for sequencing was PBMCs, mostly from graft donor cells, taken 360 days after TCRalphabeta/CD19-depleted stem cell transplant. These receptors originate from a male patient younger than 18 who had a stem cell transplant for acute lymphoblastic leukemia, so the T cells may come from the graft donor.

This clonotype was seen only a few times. The CDR3 region is CAISVGGATQETQYF. The CDR3, as DNA: TGTGCCATCAGTGTTGGCGGGGCCACACAAGAGACCCAGTACTTC. The chain couples TRBV10-3 to TRBJ2-5, with D possibly TRBD2 on 6 matching bases. Looked up from germline, CDR1 is ENHRY and CDR2 is SYGVKD. Trimming left V 4 bases short and J 2 bases short, with 14 bases between. The CDR3 spans 15 residues.

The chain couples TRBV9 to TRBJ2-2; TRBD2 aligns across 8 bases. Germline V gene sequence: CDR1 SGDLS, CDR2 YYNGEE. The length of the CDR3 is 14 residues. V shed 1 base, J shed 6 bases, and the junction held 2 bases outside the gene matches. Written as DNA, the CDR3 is TGTGCCAGCAGCGTATCGGGACTAGCCGGGGAGCTGTTTTTT. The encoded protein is CASSVSGLAGELFF.

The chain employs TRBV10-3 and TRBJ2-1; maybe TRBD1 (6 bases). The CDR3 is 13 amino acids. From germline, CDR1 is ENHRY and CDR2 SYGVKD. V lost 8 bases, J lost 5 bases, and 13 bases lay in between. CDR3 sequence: CAIGAGVDNEQFF. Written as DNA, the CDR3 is TGTGCCATCGGGGCAGGGGTGGACAATGAGCAGTTCTTC.

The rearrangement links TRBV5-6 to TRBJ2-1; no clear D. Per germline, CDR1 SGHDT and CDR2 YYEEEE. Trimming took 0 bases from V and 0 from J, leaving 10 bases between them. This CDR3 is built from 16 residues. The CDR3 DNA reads TGTGCCAGCAGCTTGGTGACGGACCCCTCCTACAATGAGCAGTTCTTC. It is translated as CASSLVTDPSYNEQFF.

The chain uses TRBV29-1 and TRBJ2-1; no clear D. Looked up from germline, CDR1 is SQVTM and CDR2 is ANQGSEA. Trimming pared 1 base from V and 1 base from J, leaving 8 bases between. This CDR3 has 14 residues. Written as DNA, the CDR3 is TGCAGCGTTGAAGGGACGCCTTCCTACAATGAGCAGTTCTTC. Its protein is CSVEGTPSYNEQFF.

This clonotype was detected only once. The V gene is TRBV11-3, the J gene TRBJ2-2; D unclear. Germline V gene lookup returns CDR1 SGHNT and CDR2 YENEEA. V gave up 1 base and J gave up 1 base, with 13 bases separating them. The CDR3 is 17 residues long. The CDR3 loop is CASSLVAGSRNTGELFF. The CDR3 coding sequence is TGTGCCAGCAGCTTAGTAGCTGGCTCCCGGAACACCGGGGAGCTGTTTTTT.

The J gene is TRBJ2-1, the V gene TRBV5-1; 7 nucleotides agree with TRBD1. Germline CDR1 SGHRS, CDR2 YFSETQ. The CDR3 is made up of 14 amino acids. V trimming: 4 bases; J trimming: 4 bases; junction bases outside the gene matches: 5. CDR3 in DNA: TGCGCCAGCAGCAACCGGGACAGATACAATGAGCAGTTCTTC. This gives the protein CASSNRDRYNEQFF. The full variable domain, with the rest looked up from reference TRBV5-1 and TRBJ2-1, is KAGVTQTPRYLIKTRGQQVTLSCSPISGHRSVSWYQQTPGQGLQFLFEYFSETQRNKGNFPGRFSGRQFSNSRSEMNVSTLELGDSALYLCASSNRDRYNEQFFGPGTRLTVL.

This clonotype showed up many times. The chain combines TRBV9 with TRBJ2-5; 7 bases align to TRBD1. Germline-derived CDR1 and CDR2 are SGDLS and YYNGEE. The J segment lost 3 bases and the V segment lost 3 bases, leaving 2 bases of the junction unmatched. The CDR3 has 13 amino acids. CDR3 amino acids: CASSATGKETQYF. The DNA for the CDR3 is TGTGCCAGCAGCGCGACAGGGAAAGAGACCCAGTACTTC. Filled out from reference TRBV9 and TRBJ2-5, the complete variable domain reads DSGVTQTPKHLITATGQRVTLRCSPRSGDLSVYWYQQSLDQGLQFLIQYYNGEERAKGNILERFSAQQFPDLHSELNLSSLELGDSALYFCASSATGKETQYFGPGTRLLVL.

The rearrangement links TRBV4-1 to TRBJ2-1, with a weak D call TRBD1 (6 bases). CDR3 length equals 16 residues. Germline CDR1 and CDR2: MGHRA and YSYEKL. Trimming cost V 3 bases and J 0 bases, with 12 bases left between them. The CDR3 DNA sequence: TGCGCCAGCAGCCAGGGACACCGAAGCTCCTACAATGAGCAGTTCTTC. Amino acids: CASSQGHRSSYNEQFF.

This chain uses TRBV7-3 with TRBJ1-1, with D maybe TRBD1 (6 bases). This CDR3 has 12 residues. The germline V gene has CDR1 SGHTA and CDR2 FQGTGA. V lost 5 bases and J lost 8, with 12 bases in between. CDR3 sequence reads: CASSPRGGEAFF. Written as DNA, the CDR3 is TGTGCCAGCAGCCCCCGGGGGGGCGAAGCTTTCTTT.

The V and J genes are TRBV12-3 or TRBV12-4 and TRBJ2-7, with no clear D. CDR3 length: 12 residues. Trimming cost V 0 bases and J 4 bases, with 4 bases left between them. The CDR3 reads CASSLAAYEQYF. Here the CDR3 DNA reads TGTGCCAGCAGTTTAGCGGCTTACGAGCAGTACTTC.

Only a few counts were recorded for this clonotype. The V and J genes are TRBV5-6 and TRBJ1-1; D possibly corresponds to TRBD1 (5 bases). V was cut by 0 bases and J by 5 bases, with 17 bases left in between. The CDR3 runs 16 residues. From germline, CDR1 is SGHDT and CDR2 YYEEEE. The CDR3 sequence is CASSLARGGRRTEAFF. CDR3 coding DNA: TGTGCCAGCAGCTTGGCCCGGGGCGGACGTCGGACTGAAGCTTTCTTT.

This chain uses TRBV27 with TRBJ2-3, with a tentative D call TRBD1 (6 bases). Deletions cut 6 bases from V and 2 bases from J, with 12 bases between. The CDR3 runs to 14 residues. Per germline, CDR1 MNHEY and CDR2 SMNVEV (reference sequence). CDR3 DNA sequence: TGTGCCAGCAGGCCCACAGGGCACACAGATACGCAGTATTTT. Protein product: CASRPTGHTDTQYF.

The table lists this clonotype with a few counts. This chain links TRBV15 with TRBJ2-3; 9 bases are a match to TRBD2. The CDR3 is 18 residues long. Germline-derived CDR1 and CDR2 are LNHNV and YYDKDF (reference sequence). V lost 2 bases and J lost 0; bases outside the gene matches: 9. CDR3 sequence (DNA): TGTGCCACCAGCAGACCCTTGGGGCTAGCGGGAAGCACAGATACGCAGTATTTT. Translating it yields CATSRPLGLAGSTDTQYF.

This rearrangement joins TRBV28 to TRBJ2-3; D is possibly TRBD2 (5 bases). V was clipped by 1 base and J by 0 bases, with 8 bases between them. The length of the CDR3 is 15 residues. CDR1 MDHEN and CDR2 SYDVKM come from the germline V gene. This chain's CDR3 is CASSLYPGSTDTQYF. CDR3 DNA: TGTGCCAGCAGTTTATATCCGGGAAGCACAGATACGCAGTATTTT.

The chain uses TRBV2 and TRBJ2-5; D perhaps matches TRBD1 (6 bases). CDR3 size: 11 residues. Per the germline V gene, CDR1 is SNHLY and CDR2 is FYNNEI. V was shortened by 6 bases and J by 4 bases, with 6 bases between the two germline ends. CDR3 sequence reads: CASSRGETQYF. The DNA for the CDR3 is TGTGCCAGCAGCAGGGGAGAGACCCAGTACTTC.

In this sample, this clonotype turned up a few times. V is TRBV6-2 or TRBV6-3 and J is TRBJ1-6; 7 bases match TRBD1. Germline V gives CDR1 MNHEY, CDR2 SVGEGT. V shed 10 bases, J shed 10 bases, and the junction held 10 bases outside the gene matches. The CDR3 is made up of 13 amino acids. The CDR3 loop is CATVRQGMSPLHF. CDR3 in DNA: TGTGCCACCGTGAGACAGGGCATGTCACCCCTCCACTTT.

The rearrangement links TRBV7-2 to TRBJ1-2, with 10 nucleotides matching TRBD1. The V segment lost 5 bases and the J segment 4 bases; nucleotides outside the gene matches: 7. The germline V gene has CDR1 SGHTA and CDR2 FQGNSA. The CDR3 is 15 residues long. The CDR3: CASSPEGTGVYGYTF. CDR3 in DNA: TGTGCCAGCAGCCCTGAGGGGACAGGGGTCTATGGCTACACCTTC.

DNA for the CDR3: TGTGCCAGCAGTGAGCGGAGCGGGGGAGGGCATGAGCAGTTCTTC. Protein sequence: CASSERSGGGHEQFF. The chain combines TRBV6-1 with TRBJ2-1; TRBD2 agrees at 8 bases. CDR1 is MNHNS and CDR2 is SASEGT in the germline V gene. V shed 3 bases, J shed 8 bases, and the junction held 9 bases outside the gene matches. The CDR3 consists of 15 residues.

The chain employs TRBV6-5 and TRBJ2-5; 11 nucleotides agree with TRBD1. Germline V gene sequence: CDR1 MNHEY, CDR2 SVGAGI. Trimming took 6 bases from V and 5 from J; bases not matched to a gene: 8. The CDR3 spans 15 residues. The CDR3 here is CASSYGTGGTETQYF. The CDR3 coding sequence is TGTGCCAGCAGCTACGGGACAGGGGGTACCGAGACCCAGTACTTC.

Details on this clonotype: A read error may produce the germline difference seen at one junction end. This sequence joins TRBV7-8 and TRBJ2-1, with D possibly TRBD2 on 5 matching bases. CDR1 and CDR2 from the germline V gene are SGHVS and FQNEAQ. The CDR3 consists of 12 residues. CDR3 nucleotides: TGTGCCAGCAGCCTAGCCCTCAATGAGCAGTTCTTC. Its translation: CASSLALNEQFF.

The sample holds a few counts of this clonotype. CDR3: CASSIGPGGYGYTF. CDR3 sequence (DNA): TGTGCCAGCAGCATAGGACCGGGTGGCTATGGCTACACCTTC. The chain is built from TRBV27 and TRBJ1-2, with D hard to call. The CDR3 extends over 14 amino acids. Germline CDR1 is MNHEY and CDR2 is SMNVEV (reference sequence). Trimming cost V 6 bases and J 4 bases, with 15 bases left between them.

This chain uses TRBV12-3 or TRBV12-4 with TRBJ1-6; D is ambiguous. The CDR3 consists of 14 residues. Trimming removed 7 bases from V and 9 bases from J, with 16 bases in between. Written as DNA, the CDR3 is TGTGCCAGCAACACTCAGGTCGGAGTTTCACCCCTCCACTTT. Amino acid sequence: CASNTQVGVSPLHF.

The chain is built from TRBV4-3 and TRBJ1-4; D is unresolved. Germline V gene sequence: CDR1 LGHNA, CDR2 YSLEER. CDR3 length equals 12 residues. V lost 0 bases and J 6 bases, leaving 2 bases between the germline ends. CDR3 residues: CASSQDYEKLFF. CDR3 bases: TGCGCCAGCAGCCAAGATTATGAAAAACTGTTTTTT.

DNA for the CDR3: TGTGCCAGCAGTGCCTACTCCGGGGTCTACGAGCAGTACTTC. Its translation: CASSAYSGVYEQYF. This chain joins TRBV6-2 or TRBV6-3 and TRBJ2-7; weak D call: TRBD2 (5 bases). CDR3 length: 14 residues. V was trimmed by 5 bases and J by 3 bases, leaving 14 bases between them. Germline CDR1 reads MNHEY; CDR2 reads SVGEGT.

This CDR3 reads CASSFEASGANEQFF. CDR3 coding DNA: TGTGCCAGCAGTTTTGAAGCCTCCGGCGCCAATGAGCAGTTCTTC. The chain couples TRBV27 to TRBJ2-1; D is unclear. V was trimmed by 3 bases and J by 6 bases, leaving 15 bases between them. Germline CDR1 reads MNHEY; CDR2 reads SMNVEV (reference sequence). The CDR3 consists of 15 residues.

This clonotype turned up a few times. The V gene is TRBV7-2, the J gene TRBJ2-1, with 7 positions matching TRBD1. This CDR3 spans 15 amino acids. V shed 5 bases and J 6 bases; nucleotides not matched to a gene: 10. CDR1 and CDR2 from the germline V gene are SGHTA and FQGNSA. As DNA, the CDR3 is TGTGCCAGCAGCCCCGGGACAGCTACCTTCAATGAGCAGTTCTTC. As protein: CASSPGTATFNEQFF. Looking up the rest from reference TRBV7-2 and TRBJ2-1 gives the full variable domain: GAGVSQSPSNKVTEKGKDVELRCDPISGHTALYWYRQSLGQGLEFLIYFQGNSAPDKSGLPSDRFSAERTGGSVSTLTIQRTQQEDSAVYLCASSPGTATFNEQFFGPGTRLTVL.

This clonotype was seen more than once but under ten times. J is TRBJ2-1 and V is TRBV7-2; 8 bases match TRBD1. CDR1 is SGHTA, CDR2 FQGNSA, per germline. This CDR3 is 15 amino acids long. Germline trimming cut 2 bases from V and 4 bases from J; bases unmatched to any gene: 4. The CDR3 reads CASSLRDRSYNEQFF. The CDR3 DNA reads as TGTGCCAGCAGCTTAAGGGACAGGAGTTACAATGAGCAGTTCTTC.

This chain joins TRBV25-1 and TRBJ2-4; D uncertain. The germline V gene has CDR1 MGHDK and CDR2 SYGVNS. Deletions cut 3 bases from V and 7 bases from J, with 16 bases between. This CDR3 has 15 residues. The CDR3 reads CASSDVGPLGNIQYF. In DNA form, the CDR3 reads TGTGCCAGCAGTGACGTCGGGCCTCTAGGGAACATTCAGTACTTC. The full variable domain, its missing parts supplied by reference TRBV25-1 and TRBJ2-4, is EADIYQTPRYLVIGTGKKITLECSQTMGHDKMYWYQQDPGMELHLIHYSYGVNSTEKGDLSSESTVSRIRTEHFPLTLESARPSHTSQYLCASSDVGPLGNIQYFGAGTRLSVL.

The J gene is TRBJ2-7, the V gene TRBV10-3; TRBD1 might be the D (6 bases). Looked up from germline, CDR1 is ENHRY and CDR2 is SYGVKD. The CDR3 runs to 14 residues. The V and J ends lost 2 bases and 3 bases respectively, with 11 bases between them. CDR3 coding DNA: TGTGCCATCAGTGAGGAGGAAGGGGGCTACGAGCAGTACTTC. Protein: CAISEEEGGYEQYF.

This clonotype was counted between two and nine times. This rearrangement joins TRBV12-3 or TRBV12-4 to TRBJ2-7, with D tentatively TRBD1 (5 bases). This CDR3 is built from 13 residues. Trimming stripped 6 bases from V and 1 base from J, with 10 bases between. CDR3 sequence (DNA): TGTGCCAGCAGGGGGCAGCTTTCCTACGAGCAGTACTTC. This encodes CASRGQLSYEQYF.

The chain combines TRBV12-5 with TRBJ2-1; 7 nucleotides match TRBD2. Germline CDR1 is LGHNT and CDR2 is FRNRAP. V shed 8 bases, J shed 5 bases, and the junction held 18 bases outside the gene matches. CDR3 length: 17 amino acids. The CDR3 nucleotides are TGTGCTAGTAGGCCCCCGGCGTTGGCGGGAGAAGACAATGAGCAGTTCTTC. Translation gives CASRPPALAGEDNEQFF.